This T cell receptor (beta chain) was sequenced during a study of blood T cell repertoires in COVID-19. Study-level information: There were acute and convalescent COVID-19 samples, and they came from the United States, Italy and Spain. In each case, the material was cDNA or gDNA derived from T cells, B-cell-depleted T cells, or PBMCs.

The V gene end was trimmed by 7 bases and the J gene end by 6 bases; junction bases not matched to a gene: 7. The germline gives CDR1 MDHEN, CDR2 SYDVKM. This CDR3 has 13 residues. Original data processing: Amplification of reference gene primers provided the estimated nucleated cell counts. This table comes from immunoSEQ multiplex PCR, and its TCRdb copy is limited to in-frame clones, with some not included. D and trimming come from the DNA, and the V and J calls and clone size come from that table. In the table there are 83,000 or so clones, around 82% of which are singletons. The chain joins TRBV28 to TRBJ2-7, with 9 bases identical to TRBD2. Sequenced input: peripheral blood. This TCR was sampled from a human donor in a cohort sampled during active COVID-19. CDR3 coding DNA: TGTGCCAGCAAGGGACTAGCTGGTAGCGAGCAGTACTTC. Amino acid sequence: CASKGLAGSEQYF.